These 8 T cell receptor beta chains came from one sample sequenced in a study of spatial heterogeneity in lung cancer. Described time point: blood at routine non-recurrence follow-up after resection. Via MiXCR, TCRdb re-called the 5' RACE reads, giving one row per CDR3 protein. This sample has about 15,000 distinct CDR3 sequences, with under 20% found just once. The material was PBMCs, obtained at follow-up. Receptors originate from a male donor with early-stage non-small cell lung cancer.

The rearrangement joins TRBV12-3 or TRBV12-4 to TRBJ2-1; TRBD1 matches at 9 bases. This CDR3 is built from 22 residues. V shed 1 base, J shed 0 bases, and the junction held 19 bases outside the gene matches. The CDR3 protein is CASSLEIDRGNLFASSYNEQFF. The CDR3 DNA is TGTGCCAGCAGTTTAGAGATCGACAGGGGGAACTTATTTGCTAGCTCCTACAATGAGCAGTTCTTC.

V usage is TRBV20-1 and J usage is TRBJ2-1, with 10 bases identical to TRBD2. Losses at the gene ends were 6 bases for V and 4 bases for J; bases not matched to a gene: 12. Looked up from germline, CDR1 is DFQATT and CDR2 is SNEGSKA (reference sequence). The CDR3 has 16 residues. CDR3 region: CSAIGLAVTIYNEQFF. CDR3 in DNA: TGCAGTGCGATAGGACTAGCGGTTACTATTTACAATGAGCAGTTCTTC.

The chain carries TRBV13 and TRBJ1-5; D is perhaps TRBD1 (5 bases). This CDR3 region has 14 residues. Trimming took off 5 bases at V and 3 bases at J, with 11 bases between the two ends. CDR1 PRHDT and CDR2 FYEKMQ come from the germline V gene (reference sequence). The CDR3 DNA follows: TGTGCCAGCAGCACACGGGGCATCAATCAGCCCCAGCATTTT. Protein sequence: CASSTRGINQPQHF.

This clonotype was observed a handful of times. The V call is TRBV2, the J call TRBJ2-5, with D tentatively TRBD1 (6 bases). Germline CDR1 is SNHLY and CDR2 is FYNNEI. This CDR3 is 13 amino acids long. V was trimmed by 7 bases and J by 3 bases, leaving 12 bases between them. The CDR3: CASILQGKETQYF. CDR3 nucleotide sequence: TGTGCCAGCATTCTACAGGGTAAAGAGACCCAGTACTTC.

This clonotype was counted at least ten times. This sequence joins TRBV7-2 and TRBJ2-5; D tentatively fits TRBD1 or TRBD2 (5 bases each). V lost 1 base and J 5 bases, leaving 17 bases between the germline ends. CDR1 is SGHTA and CDR2 is FQGNSA in the germline V gene. This CDR3 spans 16 amino acids. CDR3 residues: CASSLDLGPAGETQYF. CDR3 in DNA: TGTGCCAGCAGCTTAGACTTGGGACCGGCAGGGGAGACCCAGTACTTC.

At least ten counts were recorded for this clonotype. The chain has TRBV29-1 and TRBJ2-5, with 7 bases identical to TRBD2. Germline CDR1 SQVTM, CDR2 ANQGSEA. The CDR3 extends over 13 amino acids. Trimming took 6 bases from V and 0 from J; bases not matched to a gene: 4. For the CDR3, the DNA is TGCAGCGTGCCCGGGACTAACCAAGAGACCCAGTACTTC. Its translation: CSVPGTNQETQYF.

This clonotype was found a few times. The V gene is TRBV4-2, the J gene TRBJ2-7; 8 bases are a match to TRBD2. Germline lookup yields CDR1 LGHNA and CDR2 YNFKEQ. The CDR3 covers 15 residues. The junction had 5 bases not matched to a gene; V was cut back by 1 base and J by 3 bases. For the CDR3, the DNA is TGTGCCAGCAGCCAAGTTAAGCGGGGGCTCTACGAGCAGTACTTC. The encoded protein is CASSQVKRGLYEQYF.

The chain links TRBV6-2 or TRBV6-3 to TRBJ2-2; D may be TRBD1 (5 bases). Trimming cost V 3 bases and J 3 bases, with 8 bases left between them. Looked up from germline, CDR1 is MNHEY and CDR2 is SVGEGT. The CDR3 runs to 14 residues. CDR3 sequence (DNA): TGTGCCAGCAGTTATGACAGTTACACCGGGGAGCTGTTTTTT. Its protein is CASSYDSYTGELFF.